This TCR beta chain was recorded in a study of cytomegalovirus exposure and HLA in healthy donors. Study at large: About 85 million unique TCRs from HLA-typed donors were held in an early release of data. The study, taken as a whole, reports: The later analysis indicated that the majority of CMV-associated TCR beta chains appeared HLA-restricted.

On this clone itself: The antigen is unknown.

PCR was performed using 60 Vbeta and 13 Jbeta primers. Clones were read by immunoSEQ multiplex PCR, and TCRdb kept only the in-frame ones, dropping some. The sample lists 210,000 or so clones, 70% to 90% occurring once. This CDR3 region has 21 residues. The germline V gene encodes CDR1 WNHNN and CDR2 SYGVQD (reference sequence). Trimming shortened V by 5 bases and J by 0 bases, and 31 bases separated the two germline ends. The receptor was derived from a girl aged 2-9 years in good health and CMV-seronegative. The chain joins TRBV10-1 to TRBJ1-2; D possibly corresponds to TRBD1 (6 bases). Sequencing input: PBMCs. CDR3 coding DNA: TGCGCCAGCAGTCCTAGGACAGAAACGGGCGCTAAACGCACTTCTAACTATGGCTACACCTTC. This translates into CASSPRTETGAKRTSNYGYTF.